This T cell receptor (beta chain) was retrieved from a study of response to subunit inactivated influenza vaccine. Study-level results: The authors put forward the suggestion that each seasonal influenza vaccination may bring in only a limited number of new T cells.

V dropped 2 bases and J dropped 11 bases, with 10 bases sitting between them. Germline V gives CDR1 MNHNS, CDR2 SASEGT. The CDR3 consists of 13 residues. This clonotype was detected only a few times. The antigen remains unidentified. From the RT-PCR reads, TCRdb called clonotypes with MiXCR, one entry per CDR3 protein. The data contain almost 600,000 distinct CDR3 sequences, about 15% of them singletons. The rearrangement links TRBV6-1 to TRBJ1-6; D ambiguous. The sequence was obtained from a man between 50 and 59 years old who received an inactivated influenza vaccine. The sample here was PBMCs from blood, taken roughly 13 days after vaccination. CDR3 sequence (DNA): TGTGCCAGCAGTGAAATGGGATTAACACCCCTCCACTTT. It codes for CASSEMGLTPLHF.